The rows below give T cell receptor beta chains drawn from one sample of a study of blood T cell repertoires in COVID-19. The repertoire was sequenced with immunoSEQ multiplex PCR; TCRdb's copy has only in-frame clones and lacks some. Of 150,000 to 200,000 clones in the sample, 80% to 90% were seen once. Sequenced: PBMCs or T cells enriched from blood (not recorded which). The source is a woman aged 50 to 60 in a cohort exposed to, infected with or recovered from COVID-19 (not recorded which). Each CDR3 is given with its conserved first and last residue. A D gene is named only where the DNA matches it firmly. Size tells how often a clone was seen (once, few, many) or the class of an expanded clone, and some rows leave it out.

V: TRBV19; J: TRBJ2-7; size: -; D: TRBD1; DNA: TGTGCCAGTAGTCCCGGGACAGGCAATAGCTACGAGCAGTACTTC; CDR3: CASSPGTGNSYEQYF
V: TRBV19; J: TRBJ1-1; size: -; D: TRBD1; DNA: TGTGCCAGTAGTGGGAGACAGGGGAACACTGAAGCTTTCTTT; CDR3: CASSGRQGNTEAFF
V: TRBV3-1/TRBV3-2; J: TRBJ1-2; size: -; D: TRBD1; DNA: TGTGCCAGCAGCCCGCAAGGGACAGGCTATGGCTACACCTTC; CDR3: CASSPQGTGYGYTF
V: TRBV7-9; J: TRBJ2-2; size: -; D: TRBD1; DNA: TGTGCCAGCAGTTCCGGGACAGGGTTGTCCGGGGAGCTGTTTTTT; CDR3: CASSSGTGLSGELFF
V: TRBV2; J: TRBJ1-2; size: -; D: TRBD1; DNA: TGTGCCAGCAGTGATCTCCTAGGTGGGACAGGGGCGGCGGGCTACACCTTC; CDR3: CASSDLLGGTGAAGYTF
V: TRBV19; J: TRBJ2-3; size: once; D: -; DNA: TGTGCCAGTAGTATATTGAACGGCGGCGCGCAGTATTTT; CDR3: CASSILNGGAQYF
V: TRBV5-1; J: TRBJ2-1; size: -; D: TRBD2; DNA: TGCGCCAGCAGTCTTAGGACTAGCCCGGGGGATGAGCAGTTCTTC; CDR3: CASSLRTSPGDEQFF
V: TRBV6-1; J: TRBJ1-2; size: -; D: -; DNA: TGTGCCAGCAGTGAAGCGCTACAGGGACACTATGGCTACACCTTC; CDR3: CASSEALQGHYGYTF
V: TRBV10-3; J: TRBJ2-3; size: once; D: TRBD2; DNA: TGTGCCATCAGATCCTCCCTACTAGCGGGCGACACGGATACGCAGTATTTT; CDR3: CAIRSSLLAGDTDTQYF
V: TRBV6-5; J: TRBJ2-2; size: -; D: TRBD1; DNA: TGTGCCAGCAGGGGACAGGGGGGAGCCGGGGAGCTGTTTTTT; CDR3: CASRGQGGAGELFF
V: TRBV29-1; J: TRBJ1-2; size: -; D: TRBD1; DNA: TGCAGCGTCCCCGGGACAGCCAACTATGGCTACACCTTC; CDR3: CSVPGTANYGYTF
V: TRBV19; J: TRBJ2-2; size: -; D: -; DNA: TGTGCCAGTAGTATTAGTCCCCCGAGATACACCGGGGAGCTGTTTTTT; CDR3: CASSISPPRYTGELFF
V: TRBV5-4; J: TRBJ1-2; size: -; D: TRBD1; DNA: TGTGCCAGCAGCCCGACAGGGGGTAATGGCTACACCTTC; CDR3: CASSPTGGNGYTF
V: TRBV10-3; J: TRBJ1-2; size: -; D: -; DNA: TGTGCCATCAGTGAGTCTCTTGGGCAGACCCACTATGGCTACACCTTC; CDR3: CAISESLGQTHYGYTF
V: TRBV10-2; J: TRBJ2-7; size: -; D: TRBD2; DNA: TGCGCCAGCTGGGGTAGCGGGAGGGTCTCAACCTACGAGCAGTACTTC; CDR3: CASWGSGRVSTYEQYF
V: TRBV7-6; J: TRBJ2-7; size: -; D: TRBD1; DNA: TGTGCCAGCAGCTTAGCCCAGGGGGCTACCGTCTACGAGCAGTACTTC; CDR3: CASSLAQGATVYEQYF
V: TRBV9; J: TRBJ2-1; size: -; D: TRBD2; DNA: TGTGCCAGCAGCGTAGATTCCCTAAACTACGGGAGGATCGATGAGCAGTTCTTC; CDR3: CASSVDSLNYGRIDEQFF
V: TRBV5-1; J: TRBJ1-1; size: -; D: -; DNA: TGCGCCAGCAGCTTGATAGCGAACACTGAAGCTTTCTTT; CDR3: CASSLIANTEAFF
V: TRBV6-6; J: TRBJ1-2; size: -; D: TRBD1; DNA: TGTGCCAGCAGACCGAATCCGGGACAGGTCTATGGCTACACCTTC; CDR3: CASRPNPGQVYGYTF
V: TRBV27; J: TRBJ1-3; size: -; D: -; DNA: TGTGCCAGCAGTTTAACGGGGGGCTCTGGAAACACCATATATTTT; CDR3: CASSLTGGSGNTIYF
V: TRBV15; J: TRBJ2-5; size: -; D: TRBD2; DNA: TGTGCCACCAGCGGGCTAGCGGGGATCCAAGAGACCCAGTACTTC; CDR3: CATSGLAGIQETQYF
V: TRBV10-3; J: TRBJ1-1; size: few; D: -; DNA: TGTGCCATCAGTGAGTCATTCGGGGTACACACTGAAGCTTTCTTT; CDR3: CAISESFGVHTEAFF
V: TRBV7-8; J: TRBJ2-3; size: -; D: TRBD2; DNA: TGTGCCAGCAGCGCCGCCGGGACTAGATCCTCAGATACGCAGTATTTT; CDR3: CASSAAGTRSSDTQYF
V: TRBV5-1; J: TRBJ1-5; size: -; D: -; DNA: TGCGCCAGTAAGGGGTCCGAGCCCCAGCATTTT; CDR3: CASKGSEPQHF
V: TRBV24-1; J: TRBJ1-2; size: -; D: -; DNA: TGTGCCACCAGCCCCGGGGTTCTCGGTGGCTACACCTTC; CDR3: CATSPGVLGGYTF
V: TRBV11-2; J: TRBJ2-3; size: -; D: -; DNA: TGTGCCAGCAGTTACACAGGGACGGATACGCAGTATTTT; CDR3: CASSYTGTDTQYF
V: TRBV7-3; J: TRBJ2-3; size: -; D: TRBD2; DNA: TGTGCCAGCAGCTTAACTGGGTTAGCGGGAGGGCCAGGCACAGATACGCAGTATTTT; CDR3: CASSLTGLAGGPGTDTQYF
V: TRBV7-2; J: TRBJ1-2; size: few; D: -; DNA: TGTGCCAGCAGTCCCCGGCCCCGGGACAAATTTAACTATGGCTACACCTTC; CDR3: CASSPRPRDKFNYGYTF
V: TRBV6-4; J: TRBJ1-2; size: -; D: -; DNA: TGTGCCAGCAGTGAGGAGGCAGGGGTAGGTGGCTACACCTTC; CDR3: CASSEEAGVGGYTF
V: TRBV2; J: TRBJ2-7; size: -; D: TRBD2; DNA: TGTGCCAGCAGGGGGTACATACTAGCGGGAGTGATCTACGAGCAGTACTTC; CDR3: CASRGYILAGVIYEQYF
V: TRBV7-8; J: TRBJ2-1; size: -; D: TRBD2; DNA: TGTGCCAGCGACAACGGGGGGGCCCTCTACAATGAGCAGTTCTTC; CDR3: CASDNGGALYNEQFF
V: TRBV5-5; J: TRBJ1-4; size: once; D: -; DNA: TGTGCCAGCAGCCGTACAGGATCGAATGAAAAACTGTTTTTT; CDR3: CASSRTGSNEKLFF
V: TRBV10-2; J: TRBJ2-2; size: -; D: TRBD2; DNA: TGCGCCAGCACGTTGCGGGAGGGCCCCACCGGGGAGCTGTTTTTT; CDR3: CASTLREGPTGELFF
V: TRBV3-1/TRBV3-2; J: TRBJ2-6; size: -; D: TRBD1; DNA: TGTGCCAGCAGCCGACAGGGGTCCTCTGGGGCCAACGTCCTGACTTTC; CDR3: CASSRQGSSGANVLTF
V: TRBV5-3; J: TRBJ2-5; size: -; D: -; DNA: TGTGCCAGAAGCTTGGGAGAGTGCCAAGAGACCCAGTACTTC; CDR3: CARSLGECQETQYF
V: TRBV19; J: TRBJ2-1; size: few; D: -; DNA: TGTGCCAGTAGTATAGCTTCAGACAGATACAATGAGCAGTTCTTC; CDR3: CASSIASDRYNEQFF
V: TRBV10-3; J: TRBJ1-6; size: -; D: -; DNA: TGTGCCATCAGTGAGTCGGCATTTGGCTCCTATAATTCACCCCTCCACTTT; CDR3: CAISESAFGSYNSPLHF
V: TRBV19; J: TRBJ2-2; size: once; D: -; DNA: TGTGCCAGTAGTTTGGGAGTCCTCGCCGGGGAGCTGTTTTTT; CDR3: CASSLGVLAGELFF
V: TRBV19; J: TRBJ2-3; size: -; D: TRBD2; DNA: TGTGCCAGTAGTGCCACTAGCGGGAGGTCCACAGATACGCAGTATTTT; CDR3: CASSATSGRSTDTQYF
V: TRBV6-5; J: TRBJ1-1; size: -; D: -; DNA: TGTGCCAGCGGGGGGGGGAACACTGAAGCTTTCTTT; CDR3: CASGGGNTEAFF
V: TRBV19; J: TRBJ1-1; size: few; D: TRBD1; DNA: TGTGCCAGTAGTAGGCCCAGACAGGGCGAGGGGACTGAAGCTTTCTTT; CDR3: CASSRPRQGEGTEAFF
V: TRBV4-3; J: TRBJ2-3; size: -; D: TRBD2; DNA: TGCGCCAGCAGCCAACGACTAGCGGGGCCAGATACGCAGTATTTT; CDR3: CASSQRLAGPDTQYF